This entry features one T cell receptor beta chain sequence. The method was immunoSEQ multiplex PCR; TCRdb's version includes in-frame clones alone and lacks a portion of them. This table holds roughly 220,000 clones, under 90% found once. Germline V gives CDR1 SGHNT, CDR2 YYREEE (reference sequence). V lost 2 bases, J lost 8 bases, and 4 bases stayed unmatched. The CDR3 length is 14 residues. The sample belongs to a study of blood T cell repertoires in COVID-19. The rearrangement uses TRBV5-4 and TRBJ1-4; 9 nucleotides match TRBD1. The receptor comes from a man aged 25 to 40 with active or convalescent COVID-19. Sequencing input: peripheral blood. The CDR3 here is CASSLQGAGEKLFF. The CDR3 DNA sequence: TGTGCCAGCAGCTTACAGGGGGCAGGGGAAAAACTGTTTTTT.